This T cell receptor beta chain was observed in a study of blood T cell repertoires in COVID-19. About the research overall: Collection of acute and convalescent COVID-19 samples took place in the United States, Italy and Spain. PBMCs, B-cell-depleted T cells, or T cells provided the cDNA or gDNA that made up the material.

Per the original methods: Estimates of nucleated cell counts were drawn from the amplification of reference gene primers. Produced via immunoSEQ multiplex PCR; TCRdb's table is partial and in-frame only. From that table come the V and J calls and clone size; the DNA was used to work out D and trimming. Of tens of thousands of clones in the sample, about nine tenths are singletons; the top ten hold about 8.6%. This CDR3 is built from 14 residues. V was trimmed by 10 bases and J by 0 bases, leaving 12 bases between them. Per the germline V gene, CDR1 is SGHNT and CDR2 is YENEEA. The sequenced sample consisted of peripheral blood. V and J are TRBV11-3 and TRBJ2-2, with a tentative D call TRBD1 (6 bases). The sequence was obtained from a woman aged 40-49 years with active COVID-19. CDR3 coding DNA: TGTGCCACACAGGGCCCCTCGAACACCGGGGAGCTGTTTTTT. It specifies CATQGPSNTGELFF.